The entry below gives a single T cell receptor beta chain sequence along with its context. The data stem from a study of blood T cell repertoires in COVID-19. Per the original methods: Amplification from reference gene primers served as the basis for estimated nucleated cell counts. Assay used: immunoSEQ multiplex PCR; TCRdb lists only in-frame clones, some missing. Clone size and the V and J calls come from that table; the DNA yielded D and trimming. The data contain about 29,000 clones, roughly 83% of them singletons. The source material was peripheral blood. The source is a man of 80 years or more with active COVID-19.

The CDR3 loop reads CASSARRQLNTEAFF. The CDR3 coding sequence is TGTGCCAGCAGCGCCAGAAGACAGCTGAACACTGAAGCTTTCTTT. The V and J genes are TRBV5-6 and TRBJ1-1; maybe TRBD1 (5 bases). Germline V gene data show CDR1 as SGHDT and CDR2 as YYEEEE. Trimming left V 4 bases short and J 0 bases short, with 13 bases between. CDR3 length: 15 residues.